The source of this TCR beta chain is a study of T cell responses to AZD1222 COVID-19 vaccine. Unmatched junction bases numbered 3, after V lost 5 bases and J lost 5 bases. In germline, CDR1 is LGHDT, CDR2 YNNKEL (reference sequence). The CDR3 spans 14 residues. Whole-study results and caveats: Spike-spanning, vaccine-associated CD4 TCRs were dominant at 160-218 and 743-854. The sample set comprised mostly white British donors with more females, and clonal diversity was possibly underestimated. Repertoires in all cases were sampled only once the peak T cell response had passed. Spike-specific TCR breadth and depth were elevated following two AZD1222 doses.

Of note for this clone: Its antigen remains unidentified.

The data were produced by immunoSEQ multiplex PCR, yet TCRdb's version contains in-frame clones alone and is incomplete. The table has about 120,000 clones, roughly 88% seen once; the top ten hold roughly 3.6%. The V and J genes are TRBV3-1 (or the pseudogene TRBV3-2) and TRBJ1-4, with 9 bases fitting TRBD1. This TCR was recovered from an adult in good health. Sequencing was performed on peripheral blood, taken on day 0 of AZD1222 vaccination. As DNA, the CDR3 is TGTGCCAGCAGCTCCGGGACAGGGAATGAAAAACTGTTTTTT. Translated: CASSSGTGNEKLFF.